The source of this T cell receptor beta chain is a study of cytomegalovirus exposure and HLA in healthy donors (dated 2017 in TCRdb). As for the study more broadly: An earlier analysis of 587 of the donors reported 276 Gb of sequence data and 90 million to 120 million unique TCR beta sequences obtained from 180 million or so T cells. An early release covering roughly 640 HLA-typed donors comprised roughly 300 gigabases of sequencing data and some 79 million unique TCR sequences. The genetic ancestry cluster associated with self-reported Caucasian donors included about four fifths of the roughly 410 genotyped donors. The study aimed to test whether signatures of past pathogen exposure could be identified by cataloging public T cell receptors. The study profiled the T cell repertoires of more than 500 subjects by immunosequencing and related them to cytomegalovirus serostatus. In addition to the first cohort of 666 subjects, a separate validation cohort of 130 or so different subjects was used. To predict cytomegalovirus infection status, the study combined high-throughput TCR immunosequencing, statistical association of individual TCRs with disease status, and machine learning. To study patterns of TCR occurrence, a later analysis re-analyzed previously published TCR beta repertoires from hundreds of donors and added high-resolution HLA genotyping. Rather than drawing on any new phenotypic data, the later analysis identified candidate immune exposures from TCR beta sequences and the way those sequences occurred across donors. In an earlier analysis of a few hundred of the donors, high-throughput TCR beta sequencing was used to judge whether each TCR beta V gene segment behaved as functional or pseudogenic. Donor age, sex, ethnicity and CMV serostatus were compiled together with the repertoire data. A later genetic analysis took genome-wide SNP genotypes for about 55% of the 666 donors and used that subset as a discovery cohort. Every repertoire in the discovery cohort had been generated on one and the same sequencing platform. HLA typing included class I and class II loci at four-digit resolution. Typing coverage varied by locus: 629-630 donors for A, B, C, DRB1 and DQB1; 500 to 550 for DQA1; approximately 610 for DPA1; around 490 for DPB1. Four or five DR-DQ haplotypes were treated as single units for association and clustering because of strong linkage in the cohort. Across 300 to 400 genotyped donors of the cohort, an average of about 250,000 unique TCR beta nucleotide sequences per donor were sequenced, and around 20% of those sequences were non-productive.

Reading from cysteine to phenylalanine, the CDR3 counts 18 amino acids. Only the CDR3 part of the read is kept: 54 bases, read in frame from the first base. The germline V gene supplies CDR1 SGHDN and CDR2 FVKESK. Relative to germline, V is missing 4 bases and J is missing 3 bases, with 12 bases of the junction outside any gene match. Libraries came from the immunoSEQ multiplex PCR assay. For the multiplex PCR, a mixture combining 60 forward primers for TCR Vbeta segments and 13 reverse primers for TCR Jbeta segments was used. The CDR3 region of rearranged TCR beta genes was amplified from genomic DNA with a multiplex PCR assay. The Illumina HiSeq System was used to sequence the amplified TCR beta libraries as 87-base-pair reads. In the source study's methods: Across the 700 or so repertoires, a later analysis counted 80 million or so unique TCR beta chains, some 11 million of which were shared by at least two donors. A nearest-neighbor algorithm error-corrected the raw reads and collapsed the reads into unique sequences, merging closely related sequences to remove PCR and sequencing errors. To assign V, D and J gene segments, CDR3 sequences were aligned to IMGT reference sequences. Each retained sequence needed at least a six-nucleotide match to both a V gene segment and a J gene segment. Rearrangements were called productive when the CDR3 lacked stop codons and stayed in frame with V and J; all others were non-productive. CDR3 was defined by IMGT convention, running from the second conserved V-encoded cysteine to the conserved J-encoded phenylalanine. In an earlier analysis of around 540 of the donors, sequences lacking an unambiguous match to a single V gene segment were excluded. In an earlier analysis of about 590 of the donors, a V segment was called functional when productive rearrangements were above 56.7%, and segregating when the standard deviation between donors exceeded 5%. A statistical classification framework was developed to diagnose cytomegalovirus status using the catalog of TCR beta chain sequences. A later analysis assigned V and J genes by comparing TCR nucleotide sequences with IMGT/GENE-DB human TR gene sequences. Using the TCRdist pipeline, a later analysis assigned CDR3 sequences along with most-parsimonious VDJ recombination scenarios. In a later analysis, each TCR beta chain was defined by its CDR3 amino acid sequence together with its V-gene family, and reads lacking a unique V-gene family were excluded. As a way to deal with suspected cross-contamination and a sequencing artifact, a later analysis dropped under 600 nucleotide sequences that were highly shared and had low generation probability. For each public chain, a later analysis derived a clonal expansion index from normalized ranks of inferred template counts within each repertoire. A later analysis computed generation probabilities with a VDJ recombination model fitted to out-of-frame rearrangements, and checked the results against IGoR. Hypergeometric tests were used in a later analysis to score TCR-TCR, TCR-HLA and TCR-CMV co-occurrence, with a repertoire-size bias correction applied to the TCR pairs. A later analysis estimated false discovery rates by permuting HLA or CMV assignments 20 times. In a later analysis, co-occurring TCRs were grouped using DBSCAN, with TCRdist sequence similarity added in when clustering inside HLA-allele-positive subsets. Repertoires with fewer than 30,000 or more than 120,000 public chains, plus five repertoires with anomalous nucleotide sharing, were excluded from co-occurrence clustering. As stored in TCRdb, this immuneACCESS dataset retains in-frame rearrangements with V and J assigned. A fraction of the clones does not appear; measured against another copy, unresolved V genes explain less than half of the discrepancy, and the remainder lacks a known reason. V, J and clone size are taken as reported in that table, and D and trimming were inferred from the DNA itself. The sample includes roughly 99,000 clones, with 60% to 85% observed a single time. The top ten constitute 16% of the sample.

What the authors observed across the whole study: Some IMGT-functional V segments, including TRBV6-2 and TRBV6-3, could not be distinguished by the 87-base-pair reads and were therefore excluded. A later analysis reported that several top co-occurrence clusters appeared linked to parvovirus B19, influenza, CMV and Epstein-Barr virus. In a later analysis, the rate of TCR association differed among HLA loci, with DRB1 alleles having the most associated TCRs and HLA-C alleles having the fewest. Correlated functional status among segregating V segments might reflect linkage disequilibrium, but an unknown experimental factor could not be ruled out. For the cohort, immune exposure information was limited to CMV serostatus. In both the original and validation cohorts, the classifier was reported to diagnose cytomegalovirus status with high specificity and sensitivity. Because some donors lacked HLA typing at each locus, the association tests relied only on the typed subset. About 15 rarely observed V segments, including chromosome 9 orphons, were excluded from the earlier analysis of some 590 of the donors because counts were too low. A cluster of highly shared sequence variants was judged likely to represent a technical artifact of the sequencing pipeline. Across donors, most TCR sequences were observed very rarely, whereas some public TCRs were present in many individuals. At a false discovery rate of 0.05, a later analysis linked 15,000 to 20,000 TCR beta sequences to specific HLA alleles. The presence/absence analyses assumed that sequencing depth was roughly uniform across donors, and that assumption may not be true. When HLA alleles, especially DR and DQ, strongly co-occurred, TCR associations were difficult to assign to individual alleles. In the study, approximately 160 TCR beta chains were listed as associated with cytomegalovirus. A few of the identified cytomegalovirus-associated TCR beta chains were confirmed in vitro to be specific for cytomegalovirus antigens. Only TCR beta chains were sequenced in this cohort, and the absence of alpha or paired-chain data limited detectable features. According to a later genetic analysis, donors in an Asian-associated ancestry cluster had fewer N-insertions in productive TCRs than the approximately 650-donor mean. In a later analysis, most CMV-associated TCR beta chains were found to appear HLA-restricted, with HLA associations seemingly driven largely by CMV exposure. V-gene and J-gene trimming of TCR beta chains was associated with a missense DCLRE1C variant in a later genetic analysis, and the association was replicated in an independent cohort. In a later analysis, HLA-associated TCR beta chains were found to be more clonally expanded and to have lower generation probabilities than equally common non-associated chains. The authors suggested that the approach could potentially be extended to other disease states and immunological phenotypes. A further reported finding was that TCR beta sequences accurately predicted the HLA-A and HLA-B alleles for most subjects in the first cohort. In an earlier analysis of more than 500 of the donors, most TCR beta V segments appeared in productive rearrangements about 90% or about 30% of the time, broadly matching IMGT annotations.

The cohort consisted of some 670 healthy bone marrow donors. Cohort members were all nominally healthy when sampled, although unrecorded immune exposures were likely present. The donor tested CMV seropositive and was one of the 289 seropositive cohort members. Every donor gave a peripheral blood sample, and the peripheral blood mononuclear cells from that sample were used for TCR beta sequencing. The Qiagen DNeasy Blood Extraction Kit was used to extract genomic DNA from the blood cell samples. This clone was observed a single time. Its specific antigen is unknown. Base qualities are not provided; no much larger clone lies one nucleotide away.

This clonotype originated in a man aged 55 to 70 in good health and CMV-seropositive. Recombination connected TRBV14 to TRBJ2-3; the central 11 bases match TRBD2. Material for sequencing was PBMCs. The CDR3 reads as follows: CASSPEVLAGGYTDTQYF. DNA sequence: TGTGCCAGCAGCCCCGAGGTTCTAGCGGGGGGATATACAGATACGCAGTATTTT. Reference TRBV14 and TRBJ2-3 genes cover what lies past the CDR3, so the full variable domain is EAGVTQFPSHSVIEKGQTVTLRCDPISGHDNLYWYRRVMGKEIKFLLHFVKESKQDESGMPNNRFLAERTGGTYSTLKVQPAELEDSGVYFCASSPEVLAGGYTDTQYFGPGTRLTVL.